The T cell receptor (beta chain) under discussion was sequenced for a study of memory CD4+ T cells and cytomegalovirus serostatus. Study background: Healthy Belgian adult donors included about 10 CMV-positive and approximately 25 CMV-negative people.

Germline CDR1 reads SGHDT; CDR2 reads YYEEEE. The ends were cut back, 1 base at V and 6 bases at J, with 10 bases in the middle. The CDR3 runs 14 residues. With regard to this clone: Its specificity is unknown.

Overall study results and limits: About 40% of the roughly 160 known CMV-associated TCRbeta sequences appeared in CD4+ memory. A US-trained random forest predicted CMV serostatus with median AUC roughly 0.9. Suggested: most of the CMV-linked TCR signature lies in CD4+ memory cells.

Here immunoSEQ multiplex PCR was the method, and the copy in TCRdb shows in-frame clones only, minus some. The table includes around 33,000 clones, around 74% detected once. The sort gate was single viable CD3+CD4+CD8-CD45RO+ cells for memory CD4+ T cells. Sequencing used memory CD4+ T cells from blood. The clonotype was recovered from an adult in good health and CMV-seronegative. Some clones in this sample may be carry-over from other donors' samples. V usage is TRBV5-6 and J usage is TRBJ2-2; D may be TRBD1 or TRBD2 (5 bases each). This CDR3 reads CASSLPGRAGELFF. Written as DNA, the CDR3 is TGTGCCAGCAGCTTGCCAGGGCGGGCCGGGGAGCTGTTTTTT.